The 8 T cell receptor beta chains listed next were all sequenced from one sample in a study of blood T cell repertoires in COVID-19. Sequencing was performed with immunoSEQ multiplex PCR; in TCRdb, only in-frame clones are kept and a portion is missing. The table records about 150,000 clones, over 80% of them present only once. The material sequenced was PBMCs or T cells enriched from blood (not recorded which). The receptor source for this set is a woman aged 50 to 60 who had been exposed to COVID-19.

As regards this clone: The germline gene is not matched at one end of the junction; a read error may be the cause. CDR3 region: CASSTRTGTGPNPPQHF. The DNA of the CDR3 is TGTGCCAGTAGTACCCGTACCGGGACAGGGCCCAATCCGCCCCAGCATTTT. The genes are TRBV19 and TRBJ1-5, with 9 nucleotides matching TRBD1. Per the germline V gene, CDR1 is LNHDA and CDR2 is SQIVND (reference sequence). The CDR3 runs to 17 residues.

This chain joins TRBV7-2 and TRBJ1-1; D might be TRBD1 (6 bases). Germline V gene data show CDR1 as SGHTA and CDR2 as FQGNSA. Between the trimmed V and J ends, which lost 1 base and 4 bases, there was a span of 13 bases. The CDR3 runs 15 residues. The CDR3 sequence is CASSLVQGRATEAFF. CDR3 coding DNA: TGTGCCAGCAGCTTAGTCCAGGGGCGGGCCACTGAAGCTTTCTTT.

The chain combines TRBV11-2 with TRBJ2-7, with TRBD2 identical over 13 bases. Germline CDR1 reads SGHAT; CDR2 reads FQNNGV. The CDR3 is 15 residues long. The V and J ends lost 5 bases and 2 bases, in that order; junction bases with no gene match: 3. The CDR3 loop reads CASSPGLAGAYEQYF. The CDR3 coding sequence is TGTGCCAGCAGCCCCGGACTAGCGGGGGCCTACGAGCAGTACTTC.

This chain links TRBV19 with TRBJ1-5, with 9 nucleotides matching TRBD1. Germline CDR1 is LNHDA and CDR2 is SQIVND (reference sequence). CDR3 length equals 15 residues. The V segment lost 9 bases and the J segment 5 bases; nucleotides outside the gene matches: 11. CDR3 amino acids: CASLDRGSSDQPQHF. The CDR3 DNA sequence: TGTGCCAGCCTTGACAGGGGGTCAAGCGATCAGCCCCAGCATTTT. The full variable domain, its missing parts supplied by reference TRBV19 and TRBJ1-5, is DGGITQSPKYLFRKEGQNVTLSCEQNLNHDAMYWYRQDPGQGLRLIYYSQIVNDFQKGDIAEGYSVSREKKESFPLTVTSAQKNPTAFYLCASLDRGSSDQPQHFGDGTRLSIL.

This chain joins TRBV27 and TRBJ2-5, with a possible D match to TRBD1 (5 bases). Trimming pared 5 bases from V and 6 bases from J, leaving 13 bases between. Germline V gene sequence: CDR1 MNHEY, CDR2 SMNVEV (reference sequence). This CDR3 spans 13 amino acids. The CDR3 here is CASSPSTGKTQYF. The CDR3 bases are TGTGCCAGCAGTCCGTCCACAGGAAAGACCCAGTACTTC.

V and J are TRBV19 and TRBJ1-1; 10 bases align to TRBD1. Germline loops: CDR1 LNHDA, CDR2 SQIVND (reference sequence). The CDR3 consists of 15 residues. With 5 bases clipped from V and 5 bases from J, the junction kept 8 bases outside the gene matches. CDR3 bases: TGTGCCAGTAGTGAGACAGGGGGCGCGTTTACTGAAGCTTTCTTT. Translation: CASSETGGAFTEAFF.

This clone was detected only a few times. The CDR3 reads CASSQARGGLAGELFF. The CDR3 nucleotides read TGTGCCAGCAGCCAAGCTCGGGGGGGGCTCGCCGGGGAGCTGTTTTTT. This chain links TRBV5-4 with TRBJ2-2, with 8 bases identical to TRBD2. The CDR3 is 16 amino acids. Germline lookup yields CDR1 SGHNT and CDR2 YYREEE (reference sequence). J was trimmed by 6 bases and V by 4 bases; bases with no gene match: 11.

This chain joins TRBV9 and TRBJ2-1; the match to TRBD1 covers 7 bases. Germline V lookup: CDR1 SGDLS, CDR2 YYNGEE. The CDR3 sequence is 14 residues long. Trimming removed 6 bases from V and 2 bases from J; junction bases left unmatched: 5. The CDR3 spells CASNRGVAYNEQFF. The DNA for the CDR3 is TGTGCCAGCAACAGGGGCGTCGCCTACAATGAGCAGTTCTTC.